This T cell receptor beta chain was identified in a study of B cell selection in AIRE deficiency. Study-wide points: Roughly 31% of healthy-donor shared Treg TCRbeta sequences appeared in patient Tconv cells. Shared Treg sequences had shorter CDR3s, biased toward rearrangements with few non-templated insertions. Of some 4,000 shared Treg TCRbeta sequences, over 25% were healthy-only, approximately 10% patient-only.

Here immunoSEQ multiplex PCR was the method, and the copy in TCRdb shows in-frame clones only, minus some. The profile shows fewer than 25,000 clones, roughly 95% of them singletons. The V end was cut by 4 bases, the J end by 2 bases, with 11 bases between. The CDR3 consists of 14 residues. CDR1 is SGHTA and CDR2 is FQGNSA in the germline V gene. The sorted conventional CD4 T cells were gated as CD4+CD127+. Comments on this clone: Its specificity is not known.

This receptor was taken from a human donor in good health. This chain connects TRBV7-2 to TRBJ1-1; maybe TRBD1 (6 bases). The sample comprised CD4+CD127+ conventional T cells sorted from PBMCs. CDR3 DNA sequence: TGTGCCAGCAGCTCCCGGACAGTCAACACTGAAGCTTTCTTT. It translates to CASSSRTVNTEAFF.